The 4 T cell receptor beta chains listed next were all sequenced from one sample in a study of T cells in Graves' hyperthyroidism and ophthalmopathy. Amplification of TCR beta CDR3 regions was performed using RNA transcripts as template. A set of HTBI primers served as the primers for a first-round RT-PCR of the TCR CDR3. MiXCR, run by TCRdb on the multiplex PCR reads, gives a single entry per CDR3 protein. The sample lists over 250,000 distinct CDR3 sequences, around a quarter occurring once. The specimen was blood. The receptors originated from a man in his forties with Graves' hyperthyroidism that later progressed to Graves' ophthalmopathy.

This clonotype was counted many times. The V and J genes are TRBV12-5 and TRBJ1-1; the match to TRBD1 covers 7 bases. The CDR3 extends over 15 amino acids. Germline loops: CDR1 LGHNT, CDR2 FRNRAP. V was clipped by 1 base and J by 0 bases; unmatched bases: 2. The CDR3 here is CASGLGQGVNTEAFF. The CDR3 DNA follows: TGTGCTAGTGGTTTGGGACAGGGCGTGAACACTGAAGCTTTCTTT.

This clonotype appeared many times. The rearrangement joins TRBV3-1 to TRBJ1-1; no firm D call. Germline V CDR1 and CDR2: LGHDT, YNNKEL (reference sequence). The CDR3 has 14 amino acids. Trimming stripped 4 bases from V and 3 bases from J, with 12 bases between. CDR3 residues: CASSRSMGYTEAFF. The CDR3 DNA sequence: TGTGCCAGCAGCCGCAGCATGGGGTACACTGAAGCTTTCTTT.

The V gene is TRBV30, the J gene TRBJ1-3, with a weak D call TRBD1 (5 bases). This CDR3 is built from 15 residues. V dropped 1 base and J dropped 2 bases, with 12 bases sitting between them. Per germline, CDR1 GTSNPN and CDR2 SVGIG (reference sequence). The CDR3 DNA reads as TGTGCCTGGAGTGGAAACAGGTCACCTGGAAACACCATATATTTT. Its translation: CAWSGNRSPGNTIYF.

This clonotype was picked up many times. The chain links TRBV7-9 to TRBJ1-1; D possibly corresponds to TRBD1 (5 bases). V shed 5 bases and J shed 10 bases, with 17 bases lying between them. The germline CDR1 and CDR2 sequences are SEHNR and FQNEAQ (reference sequence). This CDR3 comprises 13 residues. CDR3 in DNA: TGTGCCAGCAGCCTCGGAAGCAGGGTGGGAGCTTTCTTT. It codes for CASSLGSRVGAFF.